The 8 T cell receptor beta chains below were found in one sample sequenced in a study of T cells after posttransplantation cyclophosphamide. Profiled with immunoSEQ multiplex PCR; TCRdb holds only in-frame clones, not every one. Singletons are absent from the sample, which has about 3,200 clones. A marrow graft followed busulfan-fludarabine conditioning, with cyclophosphamide on days +3 and +4. The sample consisted of PBMCs, taken after allogeneic stem cell transplant with posttransplant cyclophosphamide. All receptors derive from a female patient in her 60s who received an allogeneic stem cell transplant from a related donor and was CMV-positive. Some T cells may be graft donor cells.

This clone has a count of ten or more. The chain employs TRBV7-2 and TRBJ2-7, with D perhaps matching TRBD1 (6 bases). CDR3 length equals 15 residues. CDR1 SGHTA and CDR2 FQGNSA come from the germline V gene. V was trimmed by 5 bases and J by 2 bases, leaving 16 bases between them. The DNA for the CDR3 is TGTGCCAGCAGCCAACGGAACAAGGGGGCCTACGAGCAGTACTTC. This sequence encodes CASSQRNKGAYEQYF.

This clone is labeled as medium-sized. V and J are TRBV7-8 and TRBJ1-4; tentative D call: TRBD1 (6 bases). CDR1 is SGHVS, CDR2 FQNEAQ, per germline. V dropped 0 bases and J dropped 0 bases, with 11 bases sitting between them. The CDR3 has 17 amino acids. CDR3 residues: CASSLADRFATNEKLFF. The CDR3 DNA reads TGTGCCAGCAGCTTAGCCGACAGGTTTGCAACTAATGAAAAACTGTTTTTT.

This clone was recorded many times. The V gene is TRBV9, the J gene TRBJ2-7, with 9 bases identical to TRBD2. CDR1 is SGDLS and CDR2 is YYNGEE in the germline V gene. CDR3 length: 15 residues. V was pared by 4 bases and J by 0 bases, with 5 bases of the junction left unmatched. The CDR3 protein is CASSPHSGSSYEQYF. The CDR3 coding sequence is TGTGCCAGCAGCCCCCATAGCGGGAGCTCCTACGAGCAGTACTTC.

This clone was picked up many times. This chain links TRBV9 with TRBJ2-5; the match to TRBD2 covers 7 bases. V gave up 5 bases and J gave up 4 bases; unmatched junction bases: 8. Germline V gene sequence: CDR1 SGDLS, CDR2 YYNGEE. CDR3 length: 14 residues. In DNA, the CDR3 is TGTGCCAGCAGTTGGGGGGGGTCCGTAGAGACCCAGTACTTC. It yields the protein CASSWGGSVETQYF.

This clone was observed many times. The chain employs TRBV19 and TRBJ2-1; TRBD2 aligns across 9 bases. The ends lost 7 bases at V and 4 bases at J; junction bases unmatched: 14. The CDR3 runs 17 residues. CDR1 is LNHDA, CDR2 SQIVND, per germline (reference sequence). The CDR3 is CASNIGASGIKYNEQFF. The CDR3 DNA reads TGTGCCAGTAATATCGGAGCTAGCGGGATTAAATACAATGAGCAGTTCTTC.

Within the sample, this clone is medium-sized. The V gene is TRBV10-3, the J gene TRBJ1-1, with D possibly matching TRBD1 (5 bases). The V and J ends lost 10 bases and 2 bases respectively, with 14 bases between them. Germline V lookup: CDR1 ENHRY, CDR2 SYGVKD. The CDR3 is made up of 13 amino acids. Written as DNA, the CDR3 is TGTGCCACCAGGCGCCAGGGAAACACTGAAGCTTTCTTT. Translating it yields CATRRQGNTEAFF.

This clone was observed at least ten times. The chain links TRBV28 to TRBJ1-5; 7 positions agree with TRBD1. Germline V gene lookup returns CDR1 MDHEN and CDR2 SYDVKM. After removal of 5 bases from V and 7 bases from J, the junction contained 11 bases not matched to a gene. The CDR3 length is 15 residues. CDR3 region: CASSPDRAPRQPQHF. Here the CDR3 DNA reads TGTGCCAGCAGTCCCGACAGGGCCCCTAGGCAGCCCCAGCATTTT. Complete variable domain (other parts from reference TRBV28 and TRBJ1-5): DVKVTQSSRYLVKRTGEKVFLECVQDMDHENMFWYRQDPGLGLRLIYFSYDVKMKEKGDIPEGYSVSREKKERFSLILESASTNQTSMYLCASSPDRAPRQPQHFGDGTRLSIL.

This clone occurred many times. The rearrangement links TRBV28 to TRBJ2-2; TRBD1 matches 7 bases. Losses at the gene ends were 7 bases for V and 6 bases for J; bases not matched to a gene: 8. Germline V gives CDR1 MDHEN, CDR2 SYDVKM. CDR3 length: 14 amino acids. CDR3 nucleotide sequence: TGTGCCAGCACCATACTCGGGACAGCCGGGGAGCTGTTTTTT. Translation gives CASTILGTAGELFF.